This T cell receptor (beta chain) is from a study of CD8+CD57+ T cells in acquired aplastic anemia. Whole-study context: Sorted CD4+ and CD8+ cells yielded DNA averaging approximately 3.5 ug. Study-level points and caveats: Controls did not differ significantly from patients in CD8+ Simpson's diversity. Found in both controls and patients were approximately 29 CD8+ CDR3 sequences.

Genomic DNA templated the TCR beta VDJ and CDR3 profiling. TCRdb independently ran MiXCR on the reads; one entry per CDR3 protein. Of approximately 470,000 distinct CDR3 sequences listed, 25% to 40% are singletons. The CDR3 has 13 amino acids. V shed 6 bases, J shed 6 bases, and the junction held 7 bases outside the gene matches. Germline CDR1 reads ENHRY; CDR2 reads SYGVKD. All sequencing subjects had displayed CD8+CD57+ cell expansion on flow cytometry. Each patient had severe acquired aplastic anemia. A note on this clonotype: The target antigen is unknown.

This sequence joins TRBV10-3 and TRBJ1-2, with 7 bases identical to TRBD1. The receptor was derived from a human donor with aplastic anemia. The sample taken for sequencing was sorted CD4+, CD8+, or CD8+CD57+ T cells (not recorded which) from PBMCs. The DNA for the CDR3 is TGTGCCATCAGATCGGGACAGATTGATGGCTACACCTTC. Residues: CAIRSGQIDGYTF.